The 9 T cell receptor beta chains below all came from one sample that was sequenced in a study of blood T cell repertoires in COVID-19. The method was immunoSEQ multiplex PCR; TCRdb's version includes in-frame clones alone and lacks a portion of them. This table holds about 130,000 clones, approximately 81% found once. The specimen sequenced was peripheral blood. Receptor source: a woman aged 45-65 years with acute or convalescent COVID-19.

CDR3 amino acids: CASRDGGTYEQYF. CDR3 bases: TGTGCCAGCAGAGACGGGGGTACCTACGAGCAGTACTTC. The V call is TRBV2, the J call TRBJ2-7, with D possibly matching TRBD2 (6 bases). This CDR3 is built from 13 residues. V shed 6 bases and J shed 2 bases, with 11 bases lying between them. CDR1 and CDR2 (germline): SNHLY, FYNNEI.

This clone was recorded once. J is TRBJ1-5 and V is TRBV27; D possibly corresponds to TRBD1 (6 bases). Per germline, CDR1 MNHEY and CDR2 SMNVEV (reference sequence). Deletions cut 4 bases from V and 5 bases from J, with 9 bases between. This CDR3 is 13 amino acids long. The CDR3 is CASSSGVDQPQHF. DNA of the CDR3: TGTGCCAGCAGTTCAGGGGTCGATCAGCCCCAGCATTTT.

This rearrangement joins TRBV12-3 or TRBV12-4 to TRBJ2-7; D ambiguous. Trimming left V 4 bases short and J 4 bases short, with 5 bases between. The CDR3 runs 11 residues. CDR3 amino acids: CASSSFYEQYF. Written as DNA, the CDR3 is TGTGCCAGCAGTTCGTTTTACGAGCAGTACTTC.

The V and J genes are TRBV28 and TRBJ1-4, with 7 bases that match TRBD1. The trim removed 6 bases at V and 6 bases at J, leaving 7 bases unmatched. CDR1 is MDHEN, CDR2 SYDVKM, per germline. The CDR3 consists of 14 residues. Written as DNA, the CDR3 is TGTGCCAGCAGGCCAGGGGGTCCGGATGAAAAACTGTTTTTT. Amino acid sequence: CASRPGGPDEKLFF.

The chain couples TRBV5-1 to TRBJ2-7; 8 nucleotides match TRBD1. Looked up from germline, CDR1 is SGHRS and CDR2 is YFSETQ. V lost 7 bases and J lost 4; bases outside the gene matches: 4. The CDR3 consists of 12 residues. The CDR3 is CASRQGAYEQYF. The CDR3 bases are TGCGCCAGCCGGCAGGGGGCTTACGAGCAGTACTTC.

The rearrangement uses TRBV3-1 (or the pseudogene TRBV3-2) and TRBJ1-1; 8 nucleotides match TRBD1. Germline CDR1 reads LGHDT; CDR2 reads YNNKEL (reference sequence). Trimming at V came to 5 bases and at J to 0 bases, leaving 11 bases not matched to a gene. The CDR3 is made up of 17 amino acids. CDR3 protein: CASSLNPGQAVNTEAFF. CDR3 DNA sequence: TGTGCCAGCAGCTTAAATCCGGGACAGGCAGTGAACACTGAAGCTTTCTTT.

V is TRBV28 and J is TRBJ1-6; 8 nucleotides line up with TRBD1. The CDR3 loop spans 15 amino acids. V dropped 6 bases and J dropped 5; count of bases not matched to a gene: 6. From germline, CDR1 is MDHEN and CDR2 SYDVKM. CDR3 nucleotides: TGTGCCAGCAGCCATGGGACAGGTGATAATTCACCCCTCCACTTT. Translating gives CASSHGTGDNSPLHF.

The CDR3 loop reads CASSRDRVATGNTIYF. DNA for the CDR3: TGTGCCAGCAGCCGGGACAGGGTTGCTACTGGAAACACCATATATTTT. V and J are TRBV9 and TRBJ1-3; TRBD1 agrees at 9 bases. Germline assignment: CDR1 SGDLS and CDR2 YYNGEE. V lost 4 bases to trimming and J lost 2 bases; unmatched junction nucleotides: 7. This CDR3 comprises 16 residues.

This chain links TRBV10-3 with TRBJ2-5; TRBD1 aligns across 12 bases. Germline V lookup: CDR1 ENHRY, CDR2 SYGVKD. This CDR3 spans 13 amino acids. The ends lost 6 bases at V and 5 bases at J; junction bases unmatched: 1. The CDR3 DNA sequence: TGTGCCATCAGGGGACAGGGGGCCGAGACCCAGTACTTC. This translates into CAIRGQGAETQYF.